The T cell receptor (beta chain) under discussion was sequenced for a study of cytomegalovirus exposure and HLA in healthy donors. CDR3 length equals 16 residues. Germline values: CDR1 SNHLY, CDR2 FYNNEI. V trimming: 5 bases; J trimming: 2 bases; junction bases outside the gene matches: 10. Separation from the roughly 680-subject first cohort characterized the approximately 130-subject validation cohort, to which the donors belonged. Assay used: immunoSEQ multiplex PCR; TCRdb lists only in-frame clones, some missing. The profile shows under 200,000 clones, about 90% of them singletons. This receptor was obtained from a woman between 18 and 29 years old in good health and CMV-seropositive. The chain is built from TRBV2 and TRBJ1-2; 8 nucleotides agree with TRBD1. The sample comprised PBMCs. The DNA for the CDR3 is TGTGCCAGCAGTAGGGACAGGCCCTCCAAAAACTATGGCTACACCTTC. This codes for CASSRDRPSKNYGYTF.